This TCR beta chain is from a study of T cell repertoires in MIS-A myocarditis (dated by TCRdb to between 2021 and 2022). The QIAamp DNA FFPE kit was used to extract genomic DNA from formalin-fixed paraffin-embedded autopsy tissue. A remark on this clone: This clone's antigen is unknown. One base away there is no much larger clone; base qualities are not given.

The CDR3 contains 16 residues, cysteine and phenylalanine counted. Just the 48-base CDR3 DNA is kept, in frame starting at base 1. Cut back by 0 bases and 2 bases, the V and J ends lie 11 bases apart. CDR1 LGHDT and CDR2 YNNKEL were looked up in the germline V gene (reference sequence). TCRbeta CDR3 regions were amplified by the immunoSEQ bias-controlled multiplex PCR and were subjected to high-throughput sequencing. As for the authors' bioinformatics: CDR3 sequences were collapsed and filtered by the immunoSEQ vendor pipeline to quantify abundance and frequency of each unique TCRbeta CDR3. Dominant CDR3 amino acid sequences were clustered with SARS-CoV-2-specific ImmuneCODE TCRbeta sequences by CD-HIT at a 90% global sequence identity threshold. Clones were classed as hyperexpanded at frequencies of 0.1 to 1 and as large at frequencies of 0.01 to 0.1. CDR3 amino acid sequences and V and J gene assignments of dominant clones were confirmed with MiXCR. The R stringdist package was used to compute Levenshtein distances between the patient clonotypes and the ImmuneCODE hits. The immuneACCESS repertoire file appears here via TCRdb, limited to in-frame rearrangements. These files lack a portion of the clones; in checked studies, under half of the deficit traces to unresolved V genes, and the cause of the others is not known. V, J and clone size reflect that table, while D and trimming were determined from the DNA. The sample table records fewer than 15,000 clones; 74% of these occur just once. The ten biggest clones cover around 60% of the sample.

The TCR sequence derives from a man between 18 and 29 years old with fulminant myocarditis from multisystem inflammatory syndrome in adults (MIS-A) after COVID-19. Recombination linked TRBV3-1 (or the pseudogene TRBV3-2) to TRBJ1-5, with the identity of the D gene unclear. Sequencing used left ventricle heart tissue obtained at autopsy. This sample's cell subset or site label indicates: cardiac tissue sample (left or right ventricle, interventricular septum, or pericardium). At the DNA level, the sequence is TGTGCCAGCAGCCAAGAACCCCCCGGGGGCAATCAGCCCCAGCATTTT. Translated, this is CASSQEPPGGNQPQHF.